The 16 T cell receptor beta chains reported below all come from one sample, sequenced in a study of T cell changes during pregnancy in multiple sclerosis. Libraries were prepared by immunoSEQ multiplex PCR; TCRdb keeps only in-frame clonotypes and omits some of them. The sample lists about 40,000 clones, just over 90% occurring once. The source material was PBMCs (not recorded whether the cells were cultured). All receptors derive from a female donor with multiple sclerosis, enrolled in a pregnancy study.

The CDR3, as DNA: TGTGCCAGCAGCTTTGGAGGGCCAGCGGCCCGTGGCTACACCTTC. This encodes CASSFGGPAARGYTF. The chain carries TRBV7-3 and TRBJ1-2, with unresolved D. Looked up from germline, CDR1 is SGHTA and CDR2 is FQGTGA. The V end lost 3 bases, the J end lost 7 bases, and 18 bases lay between the germline ends. The CDR3 extends over 15 amino acids. The full variable domain, its missing parts supplied by reference TRBV7-3 and TRBJ1-2, is GAGVSQTPSNKVTEKGKYVELRCDPISGHTALYWYRQSLGQGPEFLIYFQGTGAADDSGLPNDRFFAVRPEGSVSTLKIQRTERGDSAVYLCASSFGGPAARGYTFGSGTRLTVV.

A remark on this clone: Other DNA sequences from this sample encode an identical CDR3 as well. DNA for the CDR3: TGTGCCAGCAGTGCCCCCCCCGTTATGAAGGCTTTCTTT. Protein: CASSAPPVMKAFF. J is TRBJ1-1 and V is TRBV6-1; no reliable D call. The CDR3 runs to 13 residues. The germline V gene has CDR1 MNHNS and CDR2 SASEGT. V lost 4 bases to trimming and J lost 11 bases, with 17 bases between them.

The chain has TRBV2 and TRBJ1-1, with 7 bases lining up with TRBD1. Germline V CDR1 and CDR2: SNHLY, FYNNEI. The CDR3 totals 14 residues. The V segment lost 5 bases and the J segment 5 bases; nucleotides outside the gene matches: 8. The CDR3 spells CASSNRGLMTEAFF. CDR3 in DNA: TGTGCCAGCAGTAACAGGGGCCTAATGACTGAAGCTTTCTTT.

This clone was seen a few times. The V and J genes are TRBV5-1 and TRBJ2-7; possible D gene TRBD2, 5 bases. Trimming removed 0 bases at V and 3 bases at J, with 13 bases between. From germline, CDR1 is SGHRS and CDR2 YFSETQ. This CDR3 has 15 amino acids. Here the CDR3 DNA reads TGCGCCAGCAGCTTGGCCTCACTAGAGAACTACGAGCAGTACTTC. Protein sequence: CASSLASLENYEQYF.

The sample holds one count of this clone. The chain combines TRBV19 with TRBJ1-2, with D maybe TRBD1 (5 bases). The V and J ends lost 0 bases and 4 bases respectively, with 15 bases between them. Germline assignment: CDR1 LNHDA and CDR2 SQIVND (reference sequence). The CDR3 loop spans 16 amino acids. In DNA form, the CDR3 reads TGTGCCAGTAGTATAGACTCGGCAGGGCCCCTCTATGGCTACACCTTC. It is translated as CASSIDSAGPLYGYTF.

This clone has just one count. The CDR3 here is CASSQDAGLRVADTQYF. The CDR3, as DNA: TGCGCCAGCAGCCAAGATGCGGGACTGCGGGTCGCAGATACGCAGTATTTT. The chain couples TRBV4-1 to TRBJ2-3; D is perhaps TRBD2 (6 bases). The CDR3 covers 17 residues. Germline lookup yields CDR1 MGHRA and CDR2 YSYEKL. V dropped 0 bases and J dropped 4 bases, with 17 bases sitting between them.

The rearrangement joins TRBV20-1 to TRBJ2-1, with no clear D. V was cut by 3 bases and J by 6 bases, with 6 bases left in between. This CDR3 spans 11 amino acids. The V gene's germline CDR1 is DFQATT and CDR2 SNEGSKA (reference sequence). The CDR3 reads CSASVFNEQFF. The CDR3 DNA sequence: TGCAGTGCTAGCGTCTTCAATGAGCAGTTCTTC.

The chain uses TRBV5-4 and TRBJ1-5, with unresolved D. This CDR3 is built from 12 residues. The V end lost 4 bases, the J end lost 6 bases, and 8 bases lay between the germline ends. Germline values: CDR1 SGHNT, CDR2 YYREEE (reference sequence). Here the CDR3 reads CASSIDGQPQHF. CDR3 nucleotides: TGTGCCAGCAGCATAGACGGTCAGCCCCAGCATTTT.

The J gene is TRBJ2-1, the V gene TRBV19; 7 bases map to TRBD2. The CDR3 has 15 amino acids. Germline-derived CDR1 and CDR2 are LNHDA and SQIVND (reference sequence). Trimming removed 7 bases from V and 4 bases from J; junction bases left unmatched: 10. As DNA, the CDR3 is TGTGCCAGTACTACCCTAGCGGAAGAATACAATGAGCAGTTCTTC. It translates to CASTTLAEEYNEQFF.

This rearrangement joins TRBV1 to TRBJ2-6; the DNA was not compared with TRBD1, the D call given in the table. TRBV1 is listed as a pseudogene. CDR3 length: 18 residues. The CDR3 sequence is CTSRQASCAQSRANVLTF. CDR3 DNA: TGCACCAGCAGACAGGCTAGTTGTGCACAAAGTCGGGCCAACGTCCTGACTTTC.

This clone occurred once. J is TRBJ1-2 and V is TRBV10-2; no firm D call. The germline V gene encodes CDR1 WSHSY and CDR2 SAAADI. Trimming left V 2 bases short and J 4 bases short, with 5 bases between. This CDR3 is built from 12 residues. The CDR3 sequence is CASSEMGYGYTF. In DNA, the CDR3 is TGCGCCAGCAGTGAGATGGGCTATGGCTACACCTTC.

J is TRBJ2-7 and V is TRBV6-6; a possible D gene is TRBD1 (6 bases). The CDR3 runs 12 residues. CDR1 and CDR2 (germline): MNHNY, SVGAGI (reference sequence). V gave up 7 bases and J gave up 3 bases, with 10 bases separating them. This chain's CDR3 is CASMTGRYEQYF. For the CDR3, the DNA is TGTGCCAGCATGACAGGACGCTACGAGCAGTACTTC.

This chain joins TRBV29-1 and TRBJ1-4; D is unclear. The CDR3 extends over 13 amino acids. The V and J ends lost 6 bases and 3 bases respectively, with 11 bases between them. The germline V gene encodes CDR1 SQVTM and CDR2 ANQGSEA. DNA for the CDR3: TGCAGCGTGCGGGATGTCGCTAATGAAAAACTGTTTTTT. Amino acid sequence: CSVRDVANEKLFF.

V is TRBV29-1 and J is TRBJ2-5, with 11 nucleotides matching TRBD1. V gave up 4 bases and J gave up 5 bases; unmatched junction bases: 9. The germline CDR1 and CDR2 sequences are SQVTM and ANQGSEA. The CDR3 totals 15 residues. CDR3 in DNA: TGCAGCGTTGCGAGGGACAGGGGGGAATTGGAGACCCAGTACTTC. It translates to CSVARDRGELETQYF.

This sequence joins TRBV5-1 and TRBJ2-5; 8 bases are a match to TRBD2. This CDR3 comprises 15 residues. J lost 4 bases, V lost 0 bases, and 5 bases had no gene match. Germline assignment: CDR1 SGHRS and CDR2 YFSETQ. CDR3 bases: TGCGCCAGCAGCTTGGGTGCGGGAGGCAGAGAGACCCAGTACTTC. It specifies CASSLGAGGRETQYF.

V is TRBV9 and J is TRBJ2-7; D not certain. In germline, CDR1 is SGDLS, CDR2 YYNGEE. V shed 0 bases and J shed 0 bases, with 7 bases lying between them. This CDR3 is 14 amino acids long. CDR3 region: CASSVAADSYEQYF. The DNA of the CDR3 is TGTGCCAGCAGCGTAGCTGCGGACTCCTACGAGCAGTACTTC.